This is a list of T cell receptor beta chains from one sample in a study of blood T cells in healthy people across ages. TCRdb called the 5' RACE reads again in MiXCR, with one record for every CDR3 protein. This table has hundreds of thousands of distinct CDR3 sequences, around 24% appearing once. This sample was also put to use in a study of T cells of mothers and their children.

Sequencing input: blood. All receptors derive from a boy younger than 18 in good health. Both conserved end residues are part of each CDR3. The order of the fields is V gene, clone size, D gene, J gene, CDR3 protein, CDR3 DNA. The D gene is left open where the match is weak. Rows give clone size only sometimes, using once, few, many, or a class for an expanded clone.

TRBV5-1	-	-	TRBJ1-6	CASSSQGSGTIYNSPLHF	TGCGCCAGCAGCTCCCAAGGGTCCGGGACCATTTATAATTCACCCCTCCACTTT
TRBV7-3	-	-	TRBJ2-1	CASGRDLYNEQFF	TGTGCCAGCGGCCGGGACCTGTACAATGAGCAGTTCTTC
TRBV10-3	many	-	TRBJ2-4	CASQGAGPRNIQYF	TGTGCCTCACAAGGGGCCGGTCCGAGGAACATTCAGTACTTC
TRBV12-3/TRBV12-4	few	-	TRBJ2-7	CASSLPRDGGYEQYF	TGTGCCAGCAGTTTACCCCGGGACGGGGGCTACGAGCAGTACTTC
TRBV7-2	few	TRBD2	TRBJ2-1	CASSLRTSGGARNNEQFF	TGTGCCAGCAGCCTCCGGACTAGCGGGGGGGCGAGGAACAATGAGCAGTTCTTC
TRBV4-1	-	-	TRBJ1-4	CASSQDGQGGEKLFF	TGCGCCAGCAGCCAAGATGGGCAGGGAGGGGAAAAACTGTTTTTT
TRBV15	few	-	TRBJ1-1	CATSPLPLSGMNTEAFF	TGTGCCACCAGCCCCCTTCCGTTGTCGGGCATGAACACTGAAGCTTTCTTT
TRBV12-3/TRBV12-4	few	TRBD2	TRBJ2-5	CASSPWGGQETQYF	TGTGCCAGCAGCCCTTGGGGGGGGCAAGAGACCCAGTACTTC
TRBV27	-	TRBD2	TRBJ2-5	CASSLSTSGGTRQETQYF	TGTGCCAGCAGTTTATCGACTAGCGGGGGGACTCGGCAAGAGACCCAGTACTTC
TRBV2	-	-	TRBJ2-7	CASRGGGQWYF	TGTGCCAGCAGGGGTGGGGGGCAGTGGTACTTC
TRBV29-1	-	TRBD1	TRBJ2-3	CSSRQGPSTDTQYF	TGCAGCTCTAGACAGGGACCGAGCACAGATACGCAGTATTTT
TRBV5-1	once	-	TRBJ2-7	CASSFIGGEGYEQYF	TGCGCCAGCAGCTTTATCGGGGGTGAGGGCTACGAGCAGTACTTC
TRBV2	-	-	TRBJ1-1	CASRYREDTEAFF	TGTGCCAGCAGGTACAGGGAGGACACTGAAGCTTTCTTT
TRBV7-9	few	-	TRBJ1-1	CASSLSRGNPEAFF	TGTGCCAGCAGCTTAAGTAGGGGTAACCCTGAAGCTTTCTTT